This TCR beta chain was found in a study of blood T cell repertoires in COVID-19. In the source study's methods: Counts of nucleated cells, estimated from reference gene primer amplification, were obtained. Produced via immunoSEQ multiplex PCR; TCRdb's table is partial and in-frame only. V, J and clone size derive from that table, while D and trimming were established from the DNA sequence. The table includes about 100,000 clones, approximately 92% detected once. The receptor comes from a man in his fifties with active COVID-19. Sequencing was performed on peripheral blood.

DNA for the CDR3: TGTGCCAGCTCACCGGGACAGGGGCGACGCACTGAAGCTTTCTTT. It encodes CASSPGQGRRTEAFF. The V call is TRBV18, the J call TRBJ1-1; 10 nucleotides match TRBD1. The V gene end was trimmed by 3 bases and the J gene end by 4 bases; junction bases not matched to a gene: 5. Germline lookup yields CDR1 KGHSH and CDR2 LQKENI. This CDR3 is built from 15 residues. Full variable domain (rest looked up from reference TRBV18 and TRBJ1-1): NAGVMQNPRHLVRRRGQEARLRCSPMKGHSHVYWYRQLPEEGLKFMVYLQKENIIDESGMPKERFSAEFPKEGPSILRIQQVVRGDSAAYFCASSPGQGRRTEAFFGQGTRLTVV.